Listed below are T cell receptor beta chains from one sample, sequenced in a study of shared clonotypes between healthy human individuals. Some clones are missing from TCRdb's copy, which holds only in-frame ones; the method was immunoSEQ multiplex PCR. The sample yields over 2 million clones, around 96% seen once. The sequenced sample consisted of naive CD8+ T cells sorted from blood. Every receptor here comes from a man younger than 35 in good health. Each CDR3 is given with its conserved first and last residue. The order of the fields is V gene, J gene, CDR3 length, clone size, D gene, CDR3 protein, CDR3 DNA. D genes are given only for firm matches. The listing skips clone size in some rows; elsewhere it reads once, few, many or a size class.

V: TRBV27
J: TRBJ1-1
length: 13
size: few
D: NA
CDR3: CASSSGLRTEAFF
DNA: TGTGCCAGCAGTTCGGGGCTCAGGACTGAAGCTTTCTTT

V: TRBV9
J: TRBJ2-7
length: 19
size: NA
D: TRBD2
CDR3: CASSARGDVVLAGVYEQYF
DNA: TGTGCCAGCAGCGCCAGAGGGGACGTTGTTCTAGCGGGAGTCTACGAGCAGTACTTC

V: TRBV11-2
J: TRBJ2-1
length: 14
size: NA
D: NA
CDR3: CASSLATFHNEQFF
DNA: TGTGCCAGCAGCTTAGCTACTTTTCACAATGAGCAGTTCTTC

V: TRBV6-5
J: TRBJ1-1
length: 14
size: NA
D: NA
CDR3: CASSLRGPYTEAFF
DNA: TGTGCCAGCAGCCTCAGGGGCCCCTACACTGAAGCTTTCTTT

V: TRBV6-1
J: TRBJ2-7
length: 13
size: NA
D: NA
CDR3: CASSAGLPYEQYF
DNA: TGTGCCAGCAGTGCCGGGTTGCCCTACGAGCAGTACTTC

V: TRBV7-9
J: TRBJ2-7
length: 16
size: once
D: TRBD2
CDR3: CASSLGPAGGHYEQYF
DNA: TGTGCCAGCAGCTTAGGGCCAGCGGGAGGTCATTACGAGCAGTACTTC

V: TRBV10-1
J: TRBJ2-5
length: 15
size: NA
D: TRBD1
CDR3: CASSPGTGDGETQYF
DNA: TGCGCCAGCAGCCCCGGGACAGGGGATGGGGAGACCCAGTACTTC

V: TRBV4-3
J: TRBJ2-1
length: 16
size: NA
D: NA
CDR3: CASSPTRATVANEQFF
DNA: TGCGCCAGCAGCCCGACCCGGGCCACCGTCGCCAATGAGCAGTTCTTC

V: TRBV27
J: TRBJ1-1
length: 14
size: NA
D: NA
CDR3: CASSFVGSNTEAFF
DNA: TGTGCCAGCAGTTTTGTGGGGTCTAACACTGAAGCTTTCTTT

V: TRBV21-1
J: TRBJ2-7
length: 20
size: NA
D: NA
CDR3: CASSKGTLPGTSGGWNEQYF
DNA: TGTGCCAGCAGCAAAGGGACGCTGCCTGGGACTAGCGGGGGGTGGAACGAGCAGTACTTC

V: TRBV4-3
J: TRBJ2-3
length: 16
size: NA
D: TRBD2
CDR3: CASSPRLAGGVDTQYF
DNA: TGCGCCAGCAGCCCCCGCCTAGCGGGAGGGGTAGATACGCAGTATTTT

V: TRBV6-1
J: TRBJ2-7
length: 19
size: NA
D: TRBD1
CDR3: CASSEWRVTGAIPFDEQYF
DNA: TGTGCCAGCAGTGAATGGCGGGTGACAGGGGCGATCCCTTTCGACGAGCAGTACTTC

V: TRBV13
J: TRBJ2-7
length: 12
size: NA
D: NA
CDR3: CASSPQGYEQYF
DNA: TGTGCCAGCAGCCCCCAAGGGTACGAGCAGTACTTC

V: TRBV4-3
J: TRBJ2-7
length: 16
size: NA
D: NA
CDR3: CASSQENWGSSYEQYF
DNA: TGCGCCAGCAGCCAAGAGAATTGGGGAAGCTCCTACGAGCAGTACTTC

V: TRBV15
J: TRBJ2-1
length: 14
size: NA
D: TRBD1
CDR3: CATSSRTGDNEQFF
DNA: TGTGCCACCAGCAGTAGAACAGGGGACAATGAGCAGTTCTTC

V: TRBV7-9
J: TRBJ1-2
length: 15
size: NA
D: NA
CDR3: CASSIGSPFNYGYTF
DNA: TGTGCCAGCAGCATAGGGAGCCCGTTTAACTATGGCTACACCTTC

V: TRBV6-6
J: TRBJ1-5
length: 14
size: once
D: TRBD1
CDR3: CASRTGQGGQPQHF
DNA: TGTGCCAGCAGAACAGGACAGGGCGGTCAGCCCCAGCATTTT

V: TRBV4-1
J: TRBJ2-7
length: 13
size: NA
D: NA
CDR3: CASSLDSAYEQYF
DNA: TGCGCCAGCAGCCTGGACAGTGCCTACGAGCAGTACTTC

V: TRBV4-3
J: TRBJ1-1
length: 14
size: once
D: TRBD1
CDR3: CASSQFQGDTEAFF
DNA: TGCGCCAGCAGCCAGTTTCAGGGGGACACTGAAGCTTTCTTT

V: TRBV2
J: TRBJ1-3
length: 14
size: NA
D: TRBD1
CDR3: CASGETGNGNTIYF
DNA: TGTGCCAGCGGGGAGACAGGGAATGGAAACACCATATATTTT

V: TRBV6-5
J: TRBJ1-1
length: 15
size: NA
D: NA
CDR3: CASSYDLRVNTEAFF
DNA: TGTGCCAGCAGTTACGATTTACGAGTGAACACTGAAGCTTTCTTT

V: TRBV7-2
J: TRBJ1-1
length: 14
size: few
D: NA
CDR3: CASSFRTVNTEAFF
DNA: TGTGCCAGCAGCTTCCGGACGGTGAACACTGAAGCTTTCTTT

V: TRBV6-5
J: TRBJ1-5
length: 15
size: NA
D: TRBD1
CDR3: CASTAGTGANQPQHF
DNA: TGTGCCAGCACCGCCGGGACAGGGGCGAATCAGCCCCAGCATTTT

V: TRBV4-1
J: TRBJ2-7
length: 18
size: NA
D: TRBD2
CDR3: CASSQEGTSPELSYEQYF
DNA: TGCGCCAGCAGCCAAGAAGGGACTAGCCCTGAGTTATCCTACGAGCAGTACTTC

V: TRBV9
J: TRBJ2-3
length: 13
size: once
D: NA
CDR3: CASSPPMRDTQYF
DNA: TGTGCCAGCAGCCCCCCGATGAGGGATACGCAGTATTTT

V: TRBV5-1
J: TRBJ2-2
length: 16
size: NA
D: TRBD2
CDR3: CASRPGTSGRVGELFF
DNA: TGCGCCAGCAGACCCGGGACTAGCGGGAGGGTCGGGGAGCTGTTTTTT

V: TRBV11-1
J: TRBJ2-7
length: 16
size: NA
D: NA
CDR3: CASSSQRVSLEHEQYF
DNA: TGTGCCAGCAGCTCACAAAGGGTCAGCCTGGAGCACGAGCAGTACTTC

V: TRBV27
J: TRBJ2-1
length: 14
size: NA
D: NA
CDR3: CASSLEASGPEQFF
DNA: TGTGCCAGCAGTTTAGAGGCCTCAGGGCCCGAGCAGTTCTTC

V: TRBV5-5
J: TRBJ2-1
length: 14
size: once
D: NA
CDR3: CASSLWTVVNEQFF
DNA: TGTGCCAGCAGCTTATGGACTGTGGTGAATGAGCAGTTCTTC